One sample yielded the 23 T cell receptor beta chains listed below, sequenced in a study of shared clonotypes between healthy human individuals. The table came from immunoSEQ multiplex PCR; TCRdb's copy has only in-frame clones and leaves some out. The data show about 1 million clones, with around 76% seen just once and 1.4% to 1.5% held by the top ten. Source material: memory CD4+ T cells sorted from blood. Sample subset: CD45RA-negative fraction. These receptors were obtained from a man aged 18 to 35 in good health.

The J gene is TRBJ1-1, the V gene TRBV7-9; 7 bases map to TRBD1. Germline V CDR1 and CDR2: SEHNR, FQNEAQ (reference sequence). The CDR3 is made up of 16 amino acids. The V gene end was trimmed by 5 bases and the J gene end by 4 bases; junction bases not matched to a gene: 13. The CDR3 sequence: CASSPGTVAEGTEAFF. CDR3 in DNA: TGTGCCAGCAGCCCCGGGACAGTTGCCGAGGGCACTGAAGCTTTCTTT.

Comment on this clone: The same CDR3 also results from other DNA sequences found in this sample. The chain links TRBV5-1 to TRBJ1-1; TRBD1 agrees at 7 bases. Per germline, CDR1 SGHRS and CDR2 YFSETQ. The CDR3 has 15 amino acids. J was trimmed by 0 bases and V by 0 bases; bases with no gene match: 2. For the CDR3, the DNA is TGCGCCAGCAGCTTGGCGACAGGGATGAACACTGAAGCTTTCTTT. This sequence encodes CASSLATGMNTEAFF.

The chain recombines TRBV12-5 with TRBJ2-5, with 9 bases aligning to TRBD2. The junction had 8 bases not matched to a gene; V was cut back by 4 bases and J by 5 bases. This CDR3 is built from 15 residues. The germline V gene encodes CDR1 LGHNT and CDR2 FRNRAP. Here the CDR3 DNA reads TGTGCTAGTGGTTCAGATAGCGGGAGTTATGAGACCCAGTACTTC. Its translation: CASGSDSGSYETQYF. The full variable domain, its missing parts supplied by reference TRBV12-5 and TRBJ2-5, is DARVTQTPRHKVTEMGQEVTMRCQPILGHNTVFWYRQTMMQGLELLAYFRNRAPLDDSGMPKDRFSAEMPDATLATLKIQPSEPRDSAVYFCASGSDSGSYETQYFGPGTRLLVL.

This clone was observed a handful of times. This sequence joins TRBV11-3 and TRBJ2-2; 13 bases map to TRBD2. Germline assignment: CDR1 SGHNT and CDR2 YENEEA. The CDR3 has 19 residues. V was pared by 3 bases and J by 5 bases, with 12 bases of the junction left unmatched. Here the CDR3 DNA reads TGTGCCAGCAGCTTCACAATTGGACTAGCGGGAGTGGCTACCGGGGAGCTGTTTTTT. Protein: CASSFTIGLAGVATGELFF.

The chain carries TRBV6-1 and TRBJ2-5; 10 bases agree with TRBD2. Germline-derived CDR1 and CDR2 are MNHNS and SASEGT. V lost 6 bases and J lost 2; bases outside the gene matches: 6. The CDR3 consists of 15 residues. CDR3 sequence reads: CASRRTSGNQETQYF. The CDR3 coding sequence is TGTGCCAGCAGGCGGACTAGCGGCAATCAAGAGACCCAGTACTTC.

This chain uses TRBV19 with TRBJ1-1; TRBD1 agrees at 9 bases. With 3 bases clipped from V and 6 bases from J, the junction kept 5 bases outside the gene matches. The CDR3 sequence is 14 residues long. Germline V lookup: CDR1 LNHDA, CDR2 SQIVND (reference sequence). The chain's CDR3 is CASSMGTGSPEAFF. CDR3 nucleotide sequence: TGTGCCAGTAGTATGGGGACAGGGAGCCCTGAAGCTTTCTTT.

This chain links TRBV19 with TRBJ2-7, with 7 bases matching TRBD1. In germline, CDR1 is LNHDA, CDR2 SQIVND (reference sequence). V was pared by 6 bases and J by 0 bases, with 11 bases of the junction left unmatched. The CDR3 sequence is 16 residues long. The CDR3 nucleotides are TGTGCCAGTAGGCTTAAGTCACAGGGGAGCTCCTACGAGCAGTACTTC. Protein product: CASRLKSQGSSYEQYF.

This clone was picked up one time. The J gene is TRBJ2-2, the V gene TRBV9, with 10 bases lining up with TRBD1. V was pared by 2 bases and J by 6 bases, with 10 bases of the junction left unmatched. This CDR3 region has 17 residues. Germline V gene lookup returns CDR1 SGDLS and CDR2 YYNGEE. CDR3 bases: TGTGCCAGCAGCGTGGCCATCGACAGGGGGCGCGCCGGGGAGCTGTTTTTT. It specifies CASSVAIDRGRAGELFF.

This chain links TRBV14 with TRBJ2-5; 7 bases line up with TRBD2. Germline values: CDR1 SGHDN, CDR2 FVKESK. The ends lost 4 bases at V and 4 bases at J; junction bases unmatched: 12. This CDR3 spans 16 amino acids. CDR3 DNA sequence: TGTGCCAGCAGCCGGGAGGGGCGGCTTCGATCAGAGACCCAGTACTTC. Translation gives CASSREGRLRSETQYF.

The genes are TRBV4-3 and TRBJ2-4; TRBD2 matches 8 bases. Trimming took 4 bases from V and 0 from J; bases not matched to a gene: 8. The CDR3 is 17 amino acids. Germline CDR1 reads LGHNA; CDR2 reads YSLEER. CDR3 sequence (DNA): TGCGCCAGCAGCCCATCACTAGCGGCCTTAGCCAAAAACATTCAGTACTTC. Translating it yields CASSPSLAALAKNIQYF.

The gene calls are TRBV5-1 and TRBJ1-2; 7 bases are a match to TRBD1. Germline V gene lookup returns CDR1 SGHRS and CDR2 YFSETQ. V lost 4 bases to trimming and J lost 4 bases; unmatched junction nucleotides: 4. The CDR3 spans 13 residues. CDR3 sequence (DNA): TGCGCCAGCAGCCCAAGGACAGGCTATGGCTACACCTTC. Its protein product is CASSPRTGYGYTF.

The genes are TRBV9 and TRBJ1-3, with D hard to call. The V end lost 7 bases, the J end lost 0 bases, and 11 bases lay between the germline ends. The germline CDR1 and CDR2 sequences are SGDLS and YYNGEE. This CDR3 has 14 residues. The CDR3: CASGGQHSGNTIYF. DNA of the CDR3: TGTGCCAGCGGCGGGCAGCACTCTGGAAACACCATATATTTT.

The chain joins TRBV6-1 to TRBJ2-1, with D possibly being TRBD1 (5 bases). Germline V CDR1 and CDR2: MNHNS, SASEGT. CDR3 length equals 15 residues. V lost 1 base to trimming and J lost 1 base, with 8 bases between them. The DNA for the CDR3 is TGTGCCAGCAGTGAAGAGGGGTGGTCCTACAATGAGCAGTTCTTC. Protein sequence: CASSEEGWSYNEQFF.

The V call is TRBV27, the J call TRBJ2-2, with a weak D call TRBD1 (5 bases). Germline CDR1 and CDR2: MNHEY and SMNVEV (reference sequence). The CDR3 totals 17 residues. Trimming shortened V by 2 bases and J by 0 bases, and 13 bases separated the two germline ends. CDR3 sequence reads: CASSLKPTGPNTGELFF. DNA for the CDR3: TGTGCCAGCAGTTTAAAACCCACAGGACCGAACACCGGGGAGCTGTTTTTT.

The chain is built from TRBV6-1 and TRBJ1-2; D gene uncertain. The CDR3 has 13 amino acids. The V and J ends lost 3 bases and 2 bases respectively, with 7 bases between them. The germline gives CDR1 MNHNS, CDR2 SASEGT. The CDR3 here is CASSELQNYGYTF. The DNA for the CDR3 is TGTGCCAGCAGTGAGTTACAGAACTATGGCTACACCTTC.

The chain links TRBV6-5 to TRBJ2-7, with D tentatively TRBD2 (6 bases). V lost 0 bases, J lost 3 bases, and 12 bases lay in between. Germline loops: CDR1 MNHEY, CDR2 SVGAGI. This CDR3 contains 15 residues. The CDR3 DNA reads TGTGCCAGCAGTTACTCAGCCGGGAGCCACTACGAGCAGTACTTC. The encoded protein is CASSYSAGSHYEQYF.

V usage is TRBV14 and J usage is TRBJ2-5, with D tentatively TRBD1 or TRBD2 (5 bases each). Trimming removed 2 bases at V and 4 bases at J, with 8 bases between. The V gene's germline CDR1 is SGHDN and CDR2 FVKESK. This CDR3 has 13 residues. The CDR3 spells CASSQFGGETQYF. In DNA form, the CDR3 reads TGTGCCAGCAGCCAATTTGGGGGAGAGACCCAGTACTTC.

CDR3: CASTLTGGERTDTQYF. The CDR3 DNA follows: TGTGCCAGCACCTTAACTGGGGGGGAGCGGACAGATACGCAGTATTTT. The V gene is TRBV9, the J gene TRBJ2-3; 7 bases are shared with TRBD2. J lost 3 bases, V lost 6 bases, and 13 bases had no gene match. The length of the CDR3 is 16 residues. In germline, CDR1 is SGDLS, CDR2 YYNGEE.

The chain combines TRBV9 with TRBJ2-3, with D perhaps matching TRBD2 (5 bases). In germline, CDR1 is SGDLS, CDR2 YYNGEE. Trimming pared 0 bases from V and 2 bases from J, leaving 13 bases between. The CDR3 contains 16 residues. CDR3 in amino acids: CASSVDLAANTDTQYF. The CDR3 DNA sequence: TGTGCCAGCAGCGTAGATCTAGCTGCAAACACAGATACGCAGTATTTT.

The CDR3, as DNA: TGTGCCAGCAGCTTGGAAATCGGGACAACCGGGGAGCTGTTTTTT. Protein product: CASSLEIGTTGELFF. The chain is built from TRBV5-6 and TRBJ2-2; perhaps TRBD1 as D (6 bases). Trimming took 0 bases from V and 5 from J, leaving 11 bases between them. Looked up from germline, CDR1 is SGHDT and CDR2 is YYEEEE. This CDR3 is 15 amino acids long.

This chain links TRBV4-1 with TRBJ2-7; 12 bases line up with TRBD2. The V gene's germline CDR1 is MGHRA and CDR2 YSYEKL. Unmatched junction bases numbered 8, after V lost 1 base and J lost 4 bases. The CDR3 runs to 17 residues. CDR3 in amino acids: CASSQGRLAGVRYEQYF. The CDR3 DNA reads TGCGCCAGCAGCCAAGGGAGACTAGCGGGAGTGAGGTACGAGCAGTACTTC.

The chain couples TRBV6-6 to TRBJ1-6, with unresolved D. Looked up from germline, CDR1 is MNHNY and CDR2 is SVGAGI (reference sequence). Trimming removed 2 bases at V and 5 bases at J, with 4 bases between. The CDR3 extends over 13 amino acids. The CDR3 DNA sequence: TGTGCCAGCAGTTACAGCCATAATTCACCCCTCCACTTT. Its protein product is CASSYSHNSPLHF.

For this clone: The same CDR3 is also encoded by other DNA sequences in this sample. The chain links TRBV30 to TRBJ1-2; TRBD1 agrees at 7 bases. CDR1 and CDR2 (germline): GTSNPN, SVGIG (reference sequence). This CDR3 is built from 14 residues. V was pared by 0 bases and J by 0 bases, with 1 base of the junction left unmatched. CDR3 sequence: CAWSVQGPNYGYTF. CDR3 nucleotides: TGTGCCTGGAGTGTACAGGGGCCTAACTATGGCTACACCTTC.